The rows below give T cell receptor beta chains drawn from one sample of a study of CD8 T cells in Susac syndrome. TCRdb recomputed calls from the immunoSEQ multiplex PCR reads with MiXCR, one row per CDR3 protein. Among some 120,000 distinct CDR3 sequences listed, more than 75% were seen once. Material for sequencing was CD8+ T cells from PBMCs. All receptors come from a human donor with multiple sclerosis. The CDR3 runs from the conserved cysteine through the conserved F or W. A D gene is named only where the DNA matches it firmly. The size entry is marked missing in some rows and otherwise reads once, few, many or a size class.

V gene	clone size	D gene	J gene	CDR3 protein	CDR3 DNA
TRBV7-9	NA	NA	TRBJ2-5	CASSLEFRGGETQYF	TGTGCCAGCAGCTTAGAGTTTAGAGGGGGAGAGACCCAGTACTTC
TRBV6-2/TRBV6-3	NA	NA	TRBJ2-7	CASRKDIFEQYF	TGTGCCAGCAGGAAAGATATTTTCGAGCAGTACTTC
TRBV28	NA	NA	TRBJ2-3	CASSLPYEASTDTQYF	TGTGCCAGCAGTTTACCTTATGAGGCTAGCACAGATACGCAGTATTTT
TRBV28	NA	TRBD2	TRBJ2-1	CASNRGTSGLYNEQFF	TGTGCCAGCAACCGTGGGACTAGCGGATTATACAATGAGCAGTTCTTC
TRBV6-5	NA	TRBD1	TRBJ2-1	CASSDETGGGDEQFF	TGTGCCAGCAGTGACGAGACAGGGGGCGGCGATGAGCAGTTCTTC
TRBV6-6	NA	NA	TRBJ2-3	CASGEWGEDTQYF	TGTGCCAGCGGCGAGTGGGGTGAAGATACGCAGTATTTT
TRBV13	NA	NA	TRBJ2-5	CASSHRLGDPQETQYF	TGTGCCAGCAGCCACCGGCTGGGGGACCCACAAGAGACCCAGTACTTC
TRBV5-4	NA	TRBD2	TRBJ2-1	CASSVKGLAGVSDEQFF	TGTGCCAGCAGCGTGAAGGGACTAGCGGGAGTCTCGGATGAGCAGTTCTTC
TRBV7-7	NA	NA	TRBJ1-1	CASSFEGSGGGTEAFF	TGTGCCAGCAGCTTTGAGGGAAGCGGGGGCGGCACTGAAGCTTTCTTT
TRBV6-5	NA	TRBD1	TRBJ1-2	CASSGQGPYGYTF	TGTGCCAGCAGTGGACAGGGTCCTTATGGCTACACCTTC
TRBV29-1	NA	TRBD1	TRBJ1-2	CSVEDTLTGIGYGYTF	TGCAGCGTTGAAGATACCCTGACAGGGATAGGCTATGGCTACACCTTC
TRBV30	once	NA	TRBJ2-2	CAWSVGAGAGELFF	TGTGCCTGGAGTGTGGGAGCAGGGGCCGGGGAGCTGTTTTTT
TRBV30	NA	NA	TRBJ2-2	CAWSVGRGAGGELFF	TGTGCCTGGAGTGTAGGCAGGGGCGCAGGCGGGGAGCTGTTTTTT